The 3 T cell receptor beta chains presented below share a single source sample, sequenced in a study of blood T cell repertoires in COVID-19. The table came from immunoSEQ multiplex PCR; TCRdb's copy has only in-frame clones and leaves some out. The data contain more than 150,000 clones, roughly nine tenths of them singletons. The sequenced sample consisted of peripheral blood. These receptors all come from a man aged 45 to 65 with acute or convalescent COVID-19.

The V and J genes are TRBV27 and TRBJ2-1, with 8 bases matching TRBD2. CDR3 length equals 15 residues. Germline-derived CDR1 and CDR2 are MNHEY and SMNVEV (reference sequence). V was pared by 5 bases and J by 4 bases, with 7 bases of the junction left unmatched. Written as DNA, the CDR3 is TGTGCCAGCAGTCCCCGGGGGGGATATTACAATGAGCAGTTCTTC. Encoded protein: CASSPRGGYYNEQFF.

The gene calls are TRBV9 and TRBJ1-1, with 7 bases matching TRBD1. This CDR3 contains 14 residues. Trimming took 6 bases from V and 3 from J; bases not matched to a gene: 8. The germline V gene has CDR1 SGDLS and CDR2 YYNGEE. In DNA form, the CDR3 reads TGTGCCAGCACCAGGTTAACAGGGGACACTGAAGCTTTCTTT. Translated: CASTRLTGDTEAFF.

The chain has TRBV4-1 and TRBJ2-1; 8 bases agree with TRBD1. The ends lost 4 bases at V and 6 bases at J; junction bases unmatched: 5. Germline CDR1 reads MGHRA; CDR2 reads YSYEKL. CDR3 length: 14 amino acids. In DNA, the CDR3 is TGCGCCAGCAGCCCAAGTACAGGGGGCAATGAGCAGTTCTTC. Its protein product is CASSPSTGGNEQFF.